Here is one TCR beta chain with its context. It lacks a known antigen. No base qualities exist here, and no much larger clone lies one base off it. TCRbeta CDR3 regions were amplified from genomic DNA by means of the immunoSEQ Assay, a bias-controlled multiplex PCR. As for the authors' bioinformatics: Nucleated cell counts per sample were estimated from amplification of reference gene primers within the assay. Sequence reads were collapsed and filtered to measure the absolute abundance of every unique TCRbeta CDR3 rearrangement. For each sample, productive Simpson clonality was calculated as the square root of Simpson's diversity index across productive rearrangements. The immuneACCESS repertoire file appears here via TCRdb, limited to in-frame rearrangements. These files lack a portion of the clones; in checked studies, under half of the deficit traces to unresolved V genes, and the cause of the others is not known. The V and J calls and clone size were taken over from that table, and D and trimming were inferred from the DNA. In this sample the table shows about 150,000 clones, about 89% of which occur a single time. The top ten hold under 0.6% of the sample.

CDR1 and CDR2, per the germline V gene, are SGHNT and YENEEA. The CDR3, cysteine through phenylalanine, is 12 amino acids long. Left in the record is the CDR3 DNA by itself, 36 bases read in frame from the first base. V gives up 3 bases and J gives up 6 bases, and the segment between their germline ends measures 6 bases. This entry comes from a study of blood T cell repertoires in COVID-19 (TCRdb year 2020). Regarding the research as a whole: Collaborator samples came from the United States, Italy and Spain and covered acute and convalescent phases of COVID-19. The prospective study material was composed of cDNA or gDNA derived from T cells, B-cell-depleted T cells, or PBMCs. Deeply sampled blood TCRbeta repertoires from subjects exposed to, actively infected with, or recovered from COVID-19 were included in the dataset. The repertoires were released in a freely available public database meant as a resource for research on the immune response to SARS-CoV-2. The samples were drawn from two sources: the first 160 participants of the ongoing ImmuneRACE study, and approximately 1,300 subjects contributed by 6 global collaborators. Sample metadata almost always included a de-identified subject ID, COVID-19 status, age in years and sex. Where available, HLA class I and class II types were obtained from metadata supplied by the sample provider rather than from assay-based typing.

Whole blood was collected in K2EDTA tubes by collaborating institutions according to the institutions' own protocols. For TCRbeta analysis, collaborators shipped samples in one of three forms: frozen whole blood, isolated PBMCs, or DNA extracted from either of those sample types. Study-level results and caveats: How much clinical and demographic metadata was included differed by source and by participant, and the metadata was provided uncurated.

The source is a man aged 45-65 years with acute or convalescent COVID-19. The rearrangement combines TRBV11-3 with TRBJ2-1; the D gene assignment is ambiguous. Sample: peripheral blood. The base sequence is TGTGCCAGCAGCTTGCCAGGCAATGAGCAGTTCTTC. Its product reads: CASSLPGNEQFF.